This paragraph reports one T cell receptor beta chain. This receptor's antigen is unknown. Base qualities are not recorded, but no much larger clone differs from it by a single base. V loses 2 bases, J loses 1 base, and the germline ends lie 14 bases apart. From the cysteine through the phenylalanine, the CDR3 covers 16 amino acids. Here the CDR3 DNA is all that survives: 48 bases in frame from base 1. Sequences SGHRS (CDR1) and YFSETQ (CDR2) are obtained from the germline V gene. The sample is drawn from a study of blood T cell repertoires in COVID-19 (TCRdb year 2020). In the study overall: The collaborator samples originated in the United States, Italy and Spain and spanned the acute and convalescent phases of COVID-19. The material from the prospective study consisted of cDNA or gDNA derived from T cells, B-cell-depleted T cells, or PBMCs. Subjects who had been exposed to COVID-19, were actively infected with it, or had recovered from it provided the deeply sampled blood TCRbeta repertoires that made up the dataset. The repertoires were released in a freely available public database intended as a resource for research on the immune response to SARS-CoV-2. The samples were drawn from two sources: the first 160 participants of the ongoing ImmuneRACE study, and 1,000 to 1,500 subjects contributed by 6 global collaborators. Nearly every sample came with metadata listing a de-identified subject ID, COVID-19 status, age in years and sex. Where available, HLA class I and class II types were taken from metadata supplied by the sample provider and were not determined by assay-based typing.

The collaborating institutions used their own protocols to collect whole blood in K2EDTA tubes. For TCRbeta analysis, collaborators shipped samples as frozen whole blood, isolated PBMCs, or DNA extracted from either of those sample types. Points the paper makes about the study in general: How much clinical and demographic metadata was included differed by source and by participant, and the metadata was provided uncurated.

The immunoSEQ Assay, a bias-controlled multiplex PCR, was used to amplify TCRbeta CDR3 regions from genomic DNA. In the authors' own workflow: Nucleated cell counts per sample were estimated from amplification of reference gene primers within the assay. To quantify the absolute abundance of each unique TCRbeta CDR3 rearrangement, sequence reads were collapsed and filtered. For each sample, productive Simpson clonality was calculated as the square root of Simpson's diversity index over productive rearrangements. TCRdb mirrors the immuneACCESS table, restricted to in-frame sequences. Some clones are absent from its copies; in checked studies, under half trace to an unresolved V gene, and the reason for the others is unknown. That table furnishes V, J and clone size, whereas the DNA furnished D and trimming. Within this sample are fewer than 250,000 clones, with nearly 85% of them counted one time only. Approximately 5.7% of the sample is held by the ten biggest clonotypes.

This receptor chain uses TRBV5-1 and TRBJ2-3; TRBD2 is perhaps the D gene, given 6 matching bases. Source material: peripheral blood. This TCR was recovered from a human donor in a cohort sampled during active COVID-19. The nucleotide sequence is TGCGCCAGCAGCTTCTCACACGGGACTGGCACAGATACGCAGTATTTT. Its protein product is CASSFSHGTGTDTQYF.